This TCR beta chain came from a study of blood T cell repertoires in COVID-19. Across the whole study: Spain, Italy and the United States supplied samples that represented acute and convalescent COVID-19.

The authors' processing: Reference gene primer amplification in the assay estimated nucleated cell counts. Data came from immunoSEQ multiplex PCR; TCRdb stores just in-frame clones and leaves some out. V and J calls and clone size are as listed in that table; D and trimming were resolved from the DNA. The sample consists of approximately 150,000 clones, approximately 88% of them appearing once. The V gene's germline CDR1 is LNHDA and CDR2 SQIVND (reference sequence). The CDR3 sequence is 13 residues long. Trimming stripped 0 bases from V and 8 bases from J, with 10 bases between. The clonotype was recovered from a man between 65 and 85 years old with acute or convalescent COVID-19. This chain uses TRBV19 with TRBJ1-2; maybe TRBD1 (6 bases). The sequenced sample consisted of peripheral blood. The CDR3 loop is CASSIDRGGGYTF. In nucleotides, the CDR3 is TGTGCCAGTAGTATAGATCGCGGGGGCGGCTACACCTTC. The full variable domain, in which reference TRBV19 and TRBJ1-2 provide the parts outside the CDR3, is DGGITQSPKYLFRKEGQNVTLSCEQNLNHDAMYWYRQDPGQGLRLIYYSQIVNDFQKGDIAEGYSVSREKKESFPLTVTSAQKNPTAFYLCASSIDRGGGYTFGSGTRLTVV.